One sample yielded the 26 T cell receptor beta chains listed below, sequenced in a study of T cells expressing NK-cell markers. One entry per CDR3 protein, without DNA, is what TCRdb gives after re-calling the 5' RACE reads. The sample holds about 370,000 distinct CDR3 sequences. Sequences were obtained from blood T cells: a sorted CD56 or NKG2C T cell subset, CD4+ or CD8+ T cells, or bulk PBMC T cells (not recorded which). The receptors stem from a woman aged 45-65 years in good health.

The rearrangement uses TRBV29-1 and TRBJ1-2; TCRdb's D call, TRBD1, is unchecked because there is no DNA. Germline V CDR1 and CDR2: SQVTM, ANQGSEA. The length of the CDR3 is 14 residues. CDR3 residues: CSVTGFGANYGYTF.

The V and J genes are TRBV5-1 and TRBJ2-3; TCRdb calls TRBD2, which cannot be checked without DNA. This CDR3 spans 14 amino acids. CDR1 and CDR2 from the germline V gene are SGHRS and YFSETQ. CDR3 sequence reads: CASSGGRSTDTQYF.

The V call is TRBV3-1, the J call TRBJ2-7. The germline V gene has CDR1 LGHDT and CDR2 YNNKEL (reference sequence). The CDR3 is 15 amino acids. CDR3 in amino acids: CASSQAAGGAYEQYF.

V gene TRBV28 combines with J gene TRBJ1-1; TCRdb gives TRBD1 as the D gene, but with no DNA this cannot be confirmed. From germline, CDR1 is MDHEN and CDR2 SYDVKM. This CDR3 has 15 residues. The chain's CDR3 is CASSLGDRGNTEAFF.

The gene calls are TRBV15 and TRBJ2-1. The CDR3 loop spans 12 amino acids. Germline V gene lookup returns CDR1 LNHNV and CDR2 YYDKDF (reference sequence). CDR3 sequence reads: CATSRETLEQFF.

The chain recombines TRBV7-9 with TRBJ2-1; TCRdb calls TRBD1, which cannot be checked without DNA. Germline V gives CDR1 SEHNR, CDR2 FQNEAQ (reference sequence). There are 14 residues in the CDR3. The CDR3 is CASSLPGQAVEQFF.

V gene TRBV5-1 combines with J gene TRBJ2-7; TCRdb's assignment of TRBD2 cannot be checked, as there is no DNA. Germline-derived CDR1 and CDR2 are SGHRS and YFSETQ. This CDR3 spans 15 amino acids. This CDR3 is CASSSQGAGGYEQYF.

The J gene is TRBJ1-5, the V gene TRBV6-5. The germline V gene encodes CDR1 MNHEY and CDR2 SVGAGI. CDR3 length: 14 amino acids. The CDR3 sequence: CASSYGSDNQPQHF.

This chain links TRBV3-1 with TRBJ1-2. Germline V lookup: CDR1 LGHDT, CDR2 YNNKEL (reference sequence). The CDR3 has 14 amino acids. This CDR3 reads CASSQDRGYGGYTF.

V gene TRBV4-1 combines with J gene TRBJ1-2. Germline loops: CDR1 MGHRA, CDR2 YSYEKL. The CDR3 totals 16 residues. CDR3 residues: CASSSPKFSSNYGYTF.

The V and J genes are TRBV7-2 and TRBJ2-1. Germline-derived CDR1 and CDR2 are SGHTA and FQGNSA. This CDR3 region has 14 residues. The CDR3 reads CASSLRSGPNEQFF. The full variable domain, rest sourced from reference TRBV7-2 and TRBJ2-1, is GAGVSQSPSNKVTEKGKDVELRCDPISGHTALYWYRQSLGQGLEFLIYFQGNSAPDKSGLPSDRFSAERTGGSVSTLTIQRTQQEDSAVYLCASSLRSGPNEQFFGPGTRLTVL.

V is TRBV7-6 and J is TRBJ1-6; TCRdb picks TRBD1, but there is no DNA to check that call. Germline V gene lookup returns CDR1 SGHVS and CDR2 FNYEAQ. The CDR3 is made up of 15 amino acids. The CDR3 sequence is CASSLDGAWDSPLHF.

The chain joins TRBV6-1 to TRBJ2-2; the D call of TRBD2 rests on TCRdb alone, since no DNA is present to check it. The CDR3 contains 17 residues. Germline loops: CDR1 MNHNS, CDR2 SASEGT. The CDR3 loop reads CASRVLTGGPIAGELFF.

V and J are TRBV20-1 and TRBJ1-5; TCRdb's D call, TRBD1, is unchecked because there is no DNA. Germline assignment: CDR1 DFQATT and CDR2 SNEGSKA (reference sequence). The CDR3 spans 13 residues. CDR3 sequence reads: CSARTDSNQPQHF.

The chain combines TRBV12-3 or TRBV12-4 with TRBJ1-2; TCRdb designates TRBD1, a call that cannot be tested without DNA. The CDR3 runs to 12 residues. The CDR3 spells CASSRGGRGYTF.

The J gene is TRBJ2-7, the V gene TRBV12-3 or TRBV12-4; lacking DNA, the TRBD1 call made by TCRdb goes unchecked. This CDR3 has 14 amino acids. CDR3: CASSLIGQRNEQYF.

This chain connects TRBV12-3 or TRBV12-4 to TRBJ2-1; TCRdb's D call of TRBD1 is untestable without DNA. The CDR3 has 16 amino acids. CDR3 sequence reads: CASSSPQGAMLGEQFF.

The chain combines TRBV18 with TRBJ2-1; TCRdb's D call of TRBD2 is untestable without DNA. The CDR3 length is 15 residues. The germline V gene has CDR1 KGHSH and CDR2 LQKENI. The CDR3 spells CASSPPGRLYNEQFF.

This chain connects TRBV19 to TRBJ1-5; TCRdb reports TRBD1, a call that lacks DNA to check it against. The CDR3 loop spans 18 amino acids. The germline gives CDR1 LNHDA, CDR2 SQIVND (reference sequence). CDR3 residues: CASSILSGTGGLNQPQHF.

The chain links TRBV3-1 to TRBJ2-7; the D call from TCRdb, TRBD2, cannot be confirmed without DNA. Germline lookup yields CDR1 LGHDT and CDR2 YNNKEL (reference sequence). The CDR3 runs to 16 residues. The CDR3 region is CASSQGLAGVGYEQYF.

The chain links TRBV20-1 to TRBJ2-7; TCRdb's D call of TRBD1 is untestable without DNA. The length of the CDR3 is 14 residues. Germline CDR1 DFQATT, CDR2 SNEGSKA (reference sequence). The CDR3 loop is CSAPDEGQGYEQYF.

V and J are TRBV12-3 or TRBV12-4 and TRBJ2-1; the D gene TCRdb calls, TRBD2, cannot be checked with no DNA. The CDR3 length is 13 residues. CDR3 residues: CATREGGRNEQFF.

This rearrangement joins TRBV20-1 to TRBJ2-3. The CDR3 runs 14 residues. Per germline, CDR1 DFQATT and CDR2 SNEGSKA (reference sequence). The CDR3 here is CSARDRVWPDTQYF.

The gene calls are TRBV11-2 and TRBJ2-3; no DNA is available, so the TRBD1 call from TCRdb remains unchecked. In germline, CDR1 is SGHAT, CDR2 FQNNGV. The CDR3 covers 14 residues. CDR3: CASSLTPSADTQYF.

The gene calls are TRBV4-2 and TRBJ2-7; without DNA, the TCRdb call of TRBD2 cannot be checked. CDR3 length: 19 amino acids. Germline CDR1 and CDR2: LGHNA and YNFKEQ. CDR3: CASSQGTSGTVSGSYEQYF.

The chain is built from TRBV5-4 and TRBJ2-1; checking the TCRdb D call of TRBD1 is not possible without DNA. The CDR3 covers 15 residues. Germline V gene lookup returns CDR1 SGHNT and CDR2 YYREEE (reference sequence). The CDR3 loop reads CASSPGQGSPNEQFF.